This TCR beta chain derives from a study of cytomegalovirus exposure and HLA in healthy donors. The CDR3 contains 14 residues. Germline CDR1 KGHSH, CDR2 LQKENI. With 10 bases removed from V and 2 bases from J, the gap between germline ends came to 15 bases. Amplification used 60 Vbeta primers and 13 Jbeta primers. Generated by immunoSEQ multiplex PCR, the TCRdb table keeps only in-frame clones and is missing some. Among about 91,000 clones listed, about 77% were seen once. The sequence was collected from a male donor in good health and CMV-seropositive. V usage is TRBV18 and J usage is TRBJ1-5; possible D gene TRBD1, 6 bases. The sample taken for sequencing was PBMCs. In DNA form, the CDR3 reads TGTGCCACTACAAGACAGGAGCGCAATCAGCCCCAGCATTTT. Amino acids: CATTRQERNQPQHF.